The 16 T cell receptor beta chains below were found in one sample sequenced in a study of vaccination and CD4 T cells after COVID-19. The treatment: roughly 10-day PBMC culture with coronavirus spike peptide pools or control peptides (ViraFEST assay). At the Johns Hopkins FTIC core, DNA taken from cultured CD4+ T cells was sequenced by way of the Oncomine TCR Beta short-read assay. TCRdb reprocessed the PCR reads via MiXCR and lists one record per CDR3 protein. The data show fewer than 13,000 distinct CDR3 sequences, with roughly 23% seen just once and 9% to 15% held by the top ten. These receptors lack a known antigen. The starting material was CD4+ T cells from blood, cultured in vitro, obtained after SARS-CoV-2 vaccination. Every receptor here comes from a human donor who had recovered from COVID-19.

The J gene is TRBJ2-5, the V gene TRBV7-2; 12 nucleotides match TRBD2. The CDR3 has 15 amino acids. Unmatched junction bases numbered 6, after V lost 5 bases and J lost 5 bases. The germline V gene has CDR1 SGHTA and CDR2 FQGNSA. This CDR3 reads CASSPGLAGTETQYF. DNA of the CDR3: TGTGCCAGCAGCCCTGGACTAGCGGGAACGGAGACCCAGTACTTC.

This clonotype has a handful of counts. V gene TRBV7-2 combines with J gene TRBJ2-1, with D perhaps TRBD1 or TRBD2 (5 bases each). CDR3 length equals 12 residues. Germline values: CDR1 SGHTA, CDR2 FQGNSA. The V gene lost 1 base and the J gene lost 9 bases, with 7 bases spanning the gap. DNA of the CDR3: TGTGCCAGCAGCTTAGGTGGGGGTGAGCAGTTCTTC. It translates to CASSLGGGEQFF.

The chain couples TRBV4-3 to TRBJ2-2; tentatively, D is TRBD1 or TRBD2 (5 bases each). Germline lookup yields CDR1 LGHNA and CDR2 YSLEER. The CDR3 spans 17 residues. V was trimmed by 1 base and J by 0 bases, leaving 12 bases between them. In DNA, the CDR3 is TGCGCCAGCAGCCAAGGGAGCGGCAGGGCGAACACCGGGGAGCTGTTTTTT. This gives the protein CASSQGSGRANTGELFF.

Sample share makes this clonotype large. The J gene is TRBJ2-4, the V gene TRBV4-1, with 11 bases lining up with TRBD2. Germline assignment: CDR1 MGHRA and CDR2 YSYEKL. V was pared by 1 base and J by 9 bases, with 8 bases of the junction left unmatched. The CDR3 sequence is 16 residues long. The CDR3 sequence: CASSQAAGTSGLIQYF. The CDR3 coding sequence is TGCGCCAGCAGCCAAGCAGCCGGGACTAGCGGACTCATTCAGTACTTC.

Only a few counts were recorded for this clonotype. This chain uses TRBV7-6 with TRBJ2-1; D gene unclear. Germline values: CDR1 SGHVS, CDR2 FNYEAQ. The V end lost 5 bases, the J end lost 1 base, and 12 bases lay between the germline ends. This CDR3 has 15 residues. The CDR3 DNA reads as TGTGCCAGCAGCCCCCTTGGGTTTTCCTACAATGAGCAGTTCTTC. Protein product: CASSPLGFSYNEQFF.

This clonotype was counted only a few times. The chain carries TRBV7-2 and TRBJ1-5; D is possibly TRBD1 (5 bases). Germline V lookup: CDR1 SGHTA, CDR2 FQGNSA. CDR3 length equals 14 residues. V gave up 0 bases and J gave up 9 bases, with 12 bases separating them. The CDR3 bases are TGTGCCAGCAGCTTAGCGAGGGACTACGGGCCCCAGCATTTT. Translating gives CASSLARDYGPQHF.

This clonotype occurred a few times. This chain links TRBV19 with TRBJ2-6; D could derive from TRBD1 or TRBD2 (6 bases each). V was pared by 8 bases and J by 1 base, with 15 bases between. CDR3 length: 16 amino acids. In germline, CDR1 is LNHDA, CDR2 SQIVND (reference sequence). The CDR3, as DNA: TGTGCCAGTGCGGACGGGGGCGTATCTGGGGCCAACGTCCTGACTTTC. Its protein product is CASADGGVSGANVLTF.

The rearrangement links TRBV4-3 to TRBJ2-1, with D tentatively TRBD1 or TRBD2 (5 bases each). CDR3 length equals 14 residues. Germline values: CDR1 LGHNA, CDR2 YSLEER. V was trimmed by 7 bases and J by 3 bases, leaving 13 bases between them. CDR3 DNA: TGCGCCAGCACCTCCGGGGACCGCTACAATGAGCAGTTCTTC. The encoded protein is CASTSGDRYNEQFF.

The V gene is TRBV28, the J gene TRBJ2-3; D is possibly TRBD1 (5 bases). Trimming removed 4 bases from V and 5 bases from J, with 10 bases in between. Germline V lookup: CDR1 MDHEN, CDR2 SYDVKM. The CDR3 covers 13 residues. The CDR3 loop is CASSYPQGDTQYF. CDR3 nucleotide sequence: TGTGCCAGCAGTTACCCCCAGGGAGATACGCAGTATTTT.

This clonotype has a handful of counts. The chain joins TRBV7-6 to TRBJ1-1; the D gene is possibly TRBD1 (6 bases). Germline V gene data show CDR1 as SGHVS and CDR2 as FNYEAQ. V was shortened by 1 base and J by 6 bases, with 15 bases between the two germline ends. CDR3 length: 15 amino acids. Written as DNA, the CDR3 is TGTGCCAGCAGCTTAGGGACAGCCCCGAGGGCTGAAGCTTTCTTT. Amino acid sequence: CASSLGTAPRAEAFF.

This rearrangement joins TRBV27 to TRBJ1-1; D is unclear. With 4 bases removed from V and 5 bases from J, the gap between germline ends came to 14 bases. This CDR3 comprises 14 residues. The V gene's germline CDR1 is MNHEY and CDR2 SMNVEV (reference sequence). DNA of the CDR3: TGTGCCAGCAGTTCTCCCCTCAAATGGACTGAAGCTTTCTTT. Protein sequence: CASSSPLKWTEAFF.

This sequence joins TRBV7-2 and TRBJ1-2; the match to TRBD1 covers 9 bases. V dropped 5 bases and J dropped 8; count of bases not matched to a gene: 12. Looked up from germline, CDR1 is SGHTA and CDR2 is FQGNSA. The CDR3 runs to 15 residues. CDR3 DNA sequence: TGTGCCAGCAGCACGAATACCGGGACAGGGAACGGCTACACCTTC. It specifies CASSTNTGTGNGYTF.

The chain carries TRBV20-1 and TRBJ1-1; 8 nucleotides agree with TRBD1. Germline assignment: CDR1 DFQATT and CDR2 SNEGSKA (reference sequence). The CDR3 covers 14 residues. Losses at the gene ends were 5 bases for V and 4 bases for J; bases not matched to a gene: 9. The CDR3 reads CSASRGRLFTEAFF. CDR3 DNA: TGCAGTGCTTCCAGGGGGCGGTTATTCACTGAAGCTTTCTTT.

J is TRBJ1-1 and V is TRBV10-3; the match to TRBD1 covers 7 bases. Germline CDR1 is ENHRY and CDR2 is SYGVKD. This CDR3 has 13 residues. Unmatched junction bases numbered 4, after V lost 4 bases and J lost 5 bases. CDR3 amino acids: CAISGTGETEAFF. The CDR3 DNA reads TGTGCCATCAGTGGAACAGGGGAAACTGAAGCTTTCTTT.

In regard to this clonotype: A junction end diverges from the germline sequence, so it may reflect a read error. V usage is TRBV11-3 and J usage is TRBJ2-3; 7 nucleotides line up with TRBD2. CDR1 and CDR2 (germline): SGHNT, YENEEA. The CDR3 runs to 12 residues. The CDR3 sequence: CASSSPGLPPHF. The CDR3 DNA is TGTGCCAGCAGCTCCCCGGGACTACCACCACATTTT.

A note on this clonotype: A read error may produce the germline difference seen at one junction end. J is TRBJ2-1 and V is TRBV7-7; D gene uncertain. The germline V gene has CDR1 SSHAT and CDR2 FNYEAQ (reference sequence). The CDR3 consists of 13 residues. CDR3 amino acids: CASSLARGREQFF. CDR3 in DNA: TGTGCTAGCAGCTTAGCAAGAGGCCGCGAGCAGTTCTTC. The full variable domain, rest sourced from reference TRBV7-7 and TRBJ2-1, is GAGVSQSPRYKVTKRGQDVTLRCDPISSHATLYWYQQALGQGPEFLTYFNYEAQPDKSGLPSDRFSAERPEGSISTLTIQRTEQRDSAMYRCASSLARGREQFFGPGTRLTVL.